This T cell receptor (beta chain) emerged from a study of blood T cell repertoires in COVID-19. The CDR3 loop spans 14 amino acids. CDR1 is LNHDA, CDR2 SQIVND, per germline (reference sequence). The V gene lost 3 bases and the J gene lost 3 bases, with 9 bases spanning the gap. Method: immunoSEQ multiplex PCR; TCRdb's copy keeps in-frame clones and lacks some. The sample consists of under 55,000 clones, approximately 80% of them appearing once. Material for sequencing was peripheral blood. This TCR was sampled from a man in his sixties or seventies with acute or convalescent COVID-19. The chain combines TRBV19 with TRBJ2-1; D remains unclear. The CDR3 DNA sequence: TGTGCCAGTAGTATTGTGGCCCTCTACAATGAGCAGTTCTTC. Amino acids: CASSIVALYNEQFF.